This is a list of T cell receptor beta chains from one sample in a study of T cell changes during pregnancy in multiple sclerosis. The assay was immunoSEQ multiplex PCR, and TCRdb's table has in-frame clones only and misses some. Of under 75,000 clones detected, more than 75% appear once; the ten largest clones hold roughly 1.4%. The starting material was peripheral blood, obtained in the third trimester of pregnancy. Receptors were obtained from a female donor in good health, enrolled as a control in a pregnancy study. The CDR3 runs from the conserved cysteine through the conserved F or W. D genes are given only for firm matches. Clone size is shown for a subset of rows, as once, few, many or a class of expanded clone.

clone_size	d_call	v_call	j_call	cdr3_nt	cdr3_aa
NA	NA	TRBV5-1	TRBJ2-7	TGCGCCAGCAGCTTGTCTGGGAGGGAGCAGTACTTC	CASSLSGREQYF
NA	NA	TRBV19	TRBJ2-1	TGTGCCAGTACTCCGGGACACCCTTGGGATGAGCAGTTCTTC	CASTPGHPWDEQFF
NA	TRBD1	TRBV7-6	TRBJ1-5	TGTGCCAGCAGCTTAGGGACAGGGAATCAGCCCCAGCATTTT	CASSLGTGNQPQHF
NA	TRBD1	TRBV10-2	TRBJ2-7	TGCGCCAGCAGTGAGTCGACCATCGCCAGGGGGCCTACCTACGAGCAGTACTTC	CASSESTIARGPTYEQYF
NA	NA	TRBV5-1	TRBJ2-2	TGCGCCAGCAGCTTGGTCCCTGCCGGGGAGCTGTTTTTT	CASSLVPAGELFF
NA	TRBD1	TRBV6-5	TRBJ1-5	TGTGCCAGCAGTCGTGAAGGGGGCGCCGGACAGCCCCAGCATTTT	CASSREGGAGQPQHF
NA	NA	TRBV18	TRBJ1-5	TGTGCCAGCTCACCAGAGGGTAGCAATCAGCCCCAGCATTTT	CASSPEGSNQPQHF
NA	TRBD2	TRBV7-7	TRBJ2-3	TGTGCTAGCAGCCCTGGGGCGGGGGGCCCAGATACGCAGTATTTT	CASSPGAGGPDTQYF
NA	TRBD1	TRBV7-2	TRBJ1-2	TGTGCCAGCAGCTTAGTGTGGACAGGGATGGAGTATGGCTACACCTTC	CASSLVWTGMEYGYTF
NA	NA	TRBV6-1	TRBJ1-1	TGTGCCAGCAGTGCAGGGCCGGGCGCTGAAGCTTTCTTT	CASSAGPGAEAFF
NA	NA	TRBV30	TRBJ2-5	TGTGCCTTTGGGGGGGGGCGGCAAGAGACCCAGTACTTC	CAFGGGRQETQYF
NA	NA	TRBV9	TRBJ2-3	TGTGCCAGCAGCGATAACACAGATACGCAGTATTTT	CASSDNTDTQYF
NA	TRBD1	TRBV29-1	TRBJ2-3	TGCAGCGTACACGGGGACAGTGATAGCACAGATACGCAGTATTTT	CSVHGDSDSTDTQYF
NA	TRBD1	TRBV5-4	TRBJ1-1	TGTGCCAGCAGCCCGGGGCTGACAGGGTTGGTTTTCTTT	CASSPGLTGLVFF
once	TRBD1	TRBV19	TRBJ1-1	TGTGCCAGTAGTATAGGGGTGGACAGGGACACTGAAGCTTTCTTT	CASSIGVDRDTEAFF
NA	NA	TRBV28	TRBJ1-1	TGTGCCAGCAGGTCTTATATGAACACTGAAGCTTTCTTT	CASRSYMNTEAFF
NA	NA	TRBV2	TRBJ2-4	TGTGCCAGCAGCCTCGACTTTTCCAGAAGAAACATTCAGTACTTC	CASSLDFSRRNIQYF
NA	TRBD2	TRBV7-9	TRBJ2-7	TGTGCCAGCAGCCCTCTAGGGGGGACTAGTTCCGAGCAGTACTTC	CASSPLGGTSSEQYF
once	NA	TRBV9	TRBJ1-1	TGTGCCAGCAGGAATCCGGGGAACACTGAAGCTTTCTTT	CASRNPGNTEAFF
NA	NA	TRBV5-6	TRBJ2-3	TGTGCCAGCAGCTTGGCTAAGGATACGCAGTATTTT	CASSLAKDTQYF
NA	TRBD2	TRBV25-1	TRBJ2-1	TGTGCCAGCAGAGGGGCGGGGGGGAGCAATGAGCAGTTCTTC	CASRGAGGSNEQFF
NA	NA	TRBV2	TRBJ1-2	TGTGCCAGCAGTGTAATTGTCTATGGCTACACCTTC	CASSVIVYGYTF
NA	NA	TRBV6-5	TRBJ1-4	TGTGCCACCTCAGACAGCGGGTGGGATGAAAAACTGTTTTTT	CATSDSGWDEKLFF
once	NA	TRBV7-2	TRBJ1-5	TGTGCCAGCAGCTTGGCCAGGGAACAGCCCCAGCATTTT	CASSLAREQPQHF
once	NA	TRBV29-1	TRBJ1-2	TGCAGCGTTGAGGATTGGGGGCGGGGGGCTAATGGCTACACCTTC	CSVEDWGRGANGYTF
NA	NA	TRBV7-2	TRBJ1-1	TGTGCCAGCAGCGACTTCATTAGGGAAGCTTTCTTT	CASSDFIREAFF
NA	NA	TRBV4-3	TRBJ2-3	TGCGCCAGCAGCCAAGGGACTGGCGGCGATACGCAGTATTTT	CASSQGTGGDTQYF
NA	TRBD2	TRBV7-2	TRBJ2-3	TGTGCCAGCAGCTTAGCGGGACTAGCGGGACGGCTATGGGATACGCAGTATTTT	CASSLAGLAGRLWDTQYF
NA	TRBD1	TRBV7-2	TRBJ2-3	TGTGCCAGCAGCTCAGCCGGGACAGGGACAGATACGCAGTATTTT	CASSSAGTGTDTQYF
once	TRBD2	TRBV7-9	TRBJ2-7	TGTGCCAGCAGCGATGGGACTAGCGGAGATTCGTACTTC	CASSDGTSGDSYF
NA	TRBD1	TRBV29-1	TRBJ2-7	TGCAGCGCCGAGGGAACAGGGGGAAACCCATACGAGCAGTACTTC	CSAEGTGGNPYEQYF
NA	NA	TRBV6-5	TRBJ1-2	TGTGCCAGCAGACAGGGACGTTCCAACTATGGCTACACCTTC	CASRQGRSNYGYTF
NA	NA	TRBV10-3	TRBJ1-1	TGTGCCATCAGCCTTACAGAATACACTGAAGCTTTCTTT	CAISLTEYTEAFF
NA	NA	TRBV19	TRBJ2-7	TGTGCCAGTAGTAAGGGGGAGACCTACGAGCAGTACTTC	CASSKGETYEQYF
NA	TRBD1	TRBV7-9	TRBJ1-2	TGTGCCAGCAGCTTAACCACGGGACAGGGGAGAGCTAACTATGGCTACACCTTC	CASSLTTGQGRANYGYTF
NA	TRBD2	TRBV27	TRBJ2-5	TGTGCCAGCAGTCGCCGGACTAGAGAGACCCAGTACTTC	CASSRRTRETQYF
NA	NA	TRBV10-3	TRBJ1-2	TGTGCCATCAGTGAGTCGGGGGGGATAGACAGTAACTATGGCTACACCTTC	CAISESGGIDSNYGYTF
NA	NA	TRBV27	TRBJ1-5	TGTGCCAGCAGTTTAAACTACAATCAGCCCCAGCATTTT	CASSLNYNQPQHF
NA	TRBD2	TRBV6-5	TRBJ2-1	TGTGCCAGCAGACCTAGCGGGGGTGACAATGAGCAGTTCTTC	CASRPSGGDNEQFF